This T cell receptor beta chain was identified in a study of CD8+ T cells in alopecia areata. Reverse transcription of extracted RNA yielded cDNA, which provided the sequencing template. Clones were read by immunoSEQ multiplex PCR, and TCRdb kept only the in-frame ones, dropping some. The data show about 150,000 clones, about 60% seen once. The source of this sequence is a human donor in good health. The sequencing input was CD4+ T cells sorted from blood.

CDR3 residues: CASSSRLELETQYF. In nucleotides, the CDR3 is TGTGCCAGCAGCTCCAGACTAGAATTGGAGACCCAGTACTTC. The chain joins TRBV5-4 to TRBJ2-5; perhaps TRBD2 as D (6 bases). Germline V gene sequence: CDR1 SGHNT, CDR2 YYREEE (reference sequence). V was clipped by 3 bases and J by 5 bases, with 14 bases between them. The CDR3 is made up of 14 amino acids.